What follows describes a single TCR beta chain. Its antigen is not known. These data are taken from a study of a mutant IDH1 vaccine in newly diagnosed glioma. Study at large: Those enrolled had earlier been treated with radiotherapy, temozolomide, or both, mostly both. Study results and limitations: Seemingly, top peripheral T cell clonotype changes bore no relation to pseudoprogression.

CDR1 is SGHRS and CDR2 is YFSETQ in the germline V gene. There are 14 residues in the CDR3. V shed 1 base and J shed 8 bases, with 13 bases lying between them. The time point denotes: week 47, end of study. In every dose of vaccine, 300 ug of mutant IDH1 20-mer peptide was given alongside topical imiquimod. The table came from immunoSEQ multiplex PCR; TCRdb's copy has only in-frame clones and leaves some out. Seen here are about 85,000 clones, nearly 90% observed once, and the top ten hold roughly 0.81%. This sequence originates from a woman in her fifties or sixties with glioma. The chain carries TRBV5-1 and TRBJ1-5, with a tentative D call TRBD1 (5 bases). The sample was PBMCs, taken from a glioma patient whose treatment included an IDH1 peptide vaccine. CDR3 sequence: CASSLSGGYEPQHF. The CDR3 region has the DNA TGCGCCAGCAGCTTGTCCGGGGGGTATGAGCCCCAGCATTTT.